The rows below give T cell receptor beta chains drawn from one sample of a study of cytomegalovirus exposure and HLA in healthy donors. The repertoire was sequenced with immunoSEQ multiplex PCR; TCRdb's copy has only in-frame clones and lacks some. Altogether about 110,000 clones are present, about 85% being singletons, with the ten largest covering more than 2.5%. The sequencing input was PBMCs. The receptors stem from a woman under 30 in good health and CMV-seronegative. Both conserved end residues are part of each CDR3. A D gene is named only where the DNA matches it firmly. A row's size may be missing; if present it is once, few, many or a size class.

clone_size	v_call	d_call	cdr3_length	j_call	cdr3_nt	cdr3_aa
once	TRBV30	-	15	TRBJ1-6	TGTGCCTGGAGTGTGGAGGGTTGGTCAGTTTCACCCCTCCACTTT	CAWSVEGWSVSPLHF
-	TRBV4-1	TRBD1	15	TRBJ1-1	TGCGCCAGCAGCCAAGTATACAGGGGGTCGGCTGAAGCTTTCTTT	CASSQVYRGSAEAFF
once	TRBV11-2	TRBD1	15	TRBJ1-3	TGTGCCAGCAGCGGAGAGACAGGGTTTGGAAACACCATATATTTT	CASSGETGFGNTIYF
-	TRBV27	TRBD1	13	TRBJ1-5	TGTGCCAGCGGAGACAGGGGAGATCAGCCCCAGCATTTT	CASGDRGDQPQHF
-	TRBV30	TRBD1	15	TRBJ1-6	TGTGCCTGGAAGGAAGTGGGACAGGCTAATTCACCCCTCCACTTT	CAWKEVGQANSPLHF
-	TRBV6-1	TRBD2	15	TRBJ2-3	TGTGCCAGCAGTGTTCTAGCGGGCGGCACAGATACGCAGTATTTT	CASSVLAGGTDTQYF
-	TRBV30	TRBD1	17	TRBJ1-5	TGTGCCTGGAGTCCTAGGGGCGGGACAGTTAAAAATCAGCCCCAGCATTTT	CAWSPRGGTVKNQPQHF
-	TRBV7-3	-	12	TRBJ2-1	TGTGCCAGCAGCTTCGACAGGAATCGGCAGTTCTTC	CASSFDRNRQFF
few	TRBV5-1	-	16	TRBJ2-5	TGCGCCAGCAGCTTGAGTGAGGGGACTCTATTCGAGACCCAGTACTTC	CASSLSEGTLFETQYF
few	TRBV10-3	-	11	TRBJ1-1	TGTGCCATCAGTGATAGCACTGAAGCTTTCTTT	CAISDSTEAFF
once	TRBV5-4	TRBD1	14	TRBJ2-5	TGTGCCAGCAGCAAAGGGACAGCCCAAGAGACCCAGTACTTC	CASSKGTAQETQYF
-	TRBV27	-	12	TRBJ1-6	TGTGCCAGCAGTTCCCCGAATTCACCCCTCCACTTT	CASSSPNSPLHF
-	TRBV6-1	-	17	TRBJ2-5	TGTGCCAGCAGTGAATGGAGGGGGGGGGCAATGAGAGAGACCCAGTACTTC	CASSEWRGGAMRETQYF
-	TRBV6-1	TRBD1	15	TRBJ1-4	TGTGCCAGCAGTGAAACAGGGGGAACTAATGAAAAACTGTTTTTT	CASSETGGTNEKLFF
once	TRBV27	-	12	TRBJ1-1	TGTGCCAGCAGTCCTGGGACAATTGAAGCTTTCTTT	CASSPGTIEAFF
-	TRBV5-1	-	12	TRBJ2-5	TGCGCCACCCATGGGCAGGAAGAGACCCAGTACTTC	CATHGQEETQYF
-	TRBV10-3	TRBD1	14	TRBJ1-1	TGTGCCACTACTTCTACAGGGGAGAACACTGAAGCTTTCTTT	CATTSTGENTEAFF
-	TRBV6-6	-	14	TRBJ1-1	TGTGCCAGCAGCTACGCGTACAGCCCCTCTGAAGCTTTCTTT	CASSYAYSPSEAFF
-	TRBV6-1	-	12	TRBJ1-1	TGTGCCAGCAACCGACAGGACACTGAAGCTTTCTTT	CASNRQDTEAFF
-	TRBV15	-	14	TRBJ2-5	TGTGCCACCAGCAGAGCAGAGGCACCGGAGACCCAGTACTTC	CATSRAEAPETQYF
-	TRBV28	TRBD1	15	TRBJ1-1	TGTGCCAGCAGTTTATCTCAGGGGGCGCGAGGTGAAGCTTTCTTT	CASSLSQGARGEAFF
once	TRBV6-5	-	13	TRBJ1-5	TGTGCCAGCAAACAGGGCGCCGGTCAGCCCCAGCATTTT	CASKQGAGQPQHF
once	TRBV5-1	-	14	TRBJ1-6	TGCGCCAGCAGAGGGGACATCCTTAACTCACCCCTCCACTTT	CASRGDILNSPLHF
-	TRBV11-2	-	14	TRBJ2-5	TGTGCCAGCAGGAGAGGGATCGGACAAGAGACCCAGTACTTC	CASRRGIGQETQYF
-	TRBV9	TRBD1	18	TRBJ1-6	TGTGCCAGCAGCGTAGCTCCGGGACAGGGGTTAGATAATTCACCCCTCCACTTT	CASSVAPGQGLDNSPLHF
-	TRBV6-1	TRBD2	15	TRBJ2-3	TGTGCCAGCAGTCCACTAGCGGGGGGCACAGATACGCAGTATTTT	CASSPLAGGTDTQYF
-	TRBV6-4	TRBD2	15	TRBJ2-1	TGTGCCAGCAGTGAAATTAGCGGGAGCTACAATGAGCAGTTCTTC	CASSEISGSYNEQFF
once	TRBV5-1	TRBD1	13	TRBJ2-1	TGCGCCAGCAGCTTACACAGGGGCAATGAGCAGTTCTTC	CASSLHRGNEQFF
-	TRBV19	TRBD1	15	TRBJ1-5	TGTGCCAGTAGTCCAACAGGGGGTCGGGGTCAGCCCCAGCATTTT	CASSPTGGRGQPQHF
-	TRBV7-9	-	13	TRBJ1-5	TGTGCCAGCAGCTTAAGCCGCGATCAGCCCCAGCATTTT	CASSLSRDQPQHF
-	TRBV27	-	13	TRBJ1-2	TGTGCCAGCAGTCCGGCAGGGAACTATGGCTACACCTTC	CASSPAGNYGYTF
-	TRBV27	TRBD2	16	TRBJ2-2	TGTGCCAGCAGCCTCCGACTAGCGACGACGCCCGGGGAGCTGTTTTTT	CASSLRLATTPGELFF
-	TRBV25-1	-	12	TRBJ1-2	TGTGCCAGCAGAGACAGGAACTATGGCTACACCTTC	CASRDRNYGYTF
-	TRBV6-1	TRBD1	13	TRBJ2-4	TGTGCCAGCAGGGAGACAGGGGAGGACATTCAGTACTTC	CASRETGEDIQYF
-	TRBV5-6	-	15	TRBJ1-2	TGTGCCAGCCTCCCCGGGGGGGACCCTAACTATGGCTACACCTTC	CASLPGGDPNYGYTF
-	TRBV15	TRBD2	15	TRBJ2-7	TGTGCCACCAGCTCGCGACTAGCGGGGGGTTACGAGCAGTACTTC	CATSSRLAGGYEQYF
-	TRBV5-4	TRBD1	16	TRBJ2-5	TGTGCCAGCAGCTTGGACTTGGGACAGGGTAGGGAGACCCAGTACTTC	CASSLDLGQGRETQYF
-	TRBV6-1	TRBD1	15	TRBJ1-2	TGTGCCAGCAGTGAACTGACAGGGGGCATCTATGGCTACACCTTC	CASSELTGGIYGYTF
-	TRBV5-1	TRBD1	14	TRBJ2-7	TGCGCCAGCAGCCCTACAGGGGCGCCCTACGAGCAGTACTTC	CASSPTGAPYEQYF
-	TRBV6-5	-	14	TRBJ2-7	TGTGCCAGCAGTTACTTGGGGGCAGGCCACGAGCAGTACTTC	CASSYLGAGHEQYF
-	TRBV4-1	TRBD1	16	TRBJ1-1	TGCGCCAGCAGCCAAGCCCCAGGGGGGCAGGACACTGAAGCTTTCTTT	CASSQAPGGQDTEAFF
-	TRBV30	TRBD1	16	TRBJ2-3	TGTGCCTGGAGTATGGAAACAGGGGGAATGACAGATACGCAGTATTTT	CAWSMETGGMTDTQYF
-	TRBV28	TRBD1	15	TRBJ2-2	TGTGCCAGCAGTTTGGACAGGGTCTTCACCGGGGAGCTGTTTTTT	CASSLDRVFTGELFF
-	TRBV7-8	TRBD1	17	TRBJ2-2	TGTGCCAGCAGCTTAGAGGCGGGACAGGGGAACACCGGGGAGCTGTTTTTT	CASSLEAGQGNTGELFF
-	TRBV2	TRBD1	17	TRBJ2-7	TGTGCCAGCAGTGAAGGGCGGGTGGACAGGAGGATTTACGAGCAGTACTTC	CASSEGRVDRRIYEQYF
-	TRBV7-6	TRBD2	14	TRBJ2-3	TGTGCCAGCAGTTTCGGGGGGGCGGGGGATACGCAGTATTTT	CASSFGGAGDTQYF
few	TRBV6-5	-	14	TRBJ1-5	TGTGCCAGCAGTTACGCAGGGAAGGGTCAGCCCCAGCATTTT	CASSYAGKGQPQHF
-	TRBV29-1	-	15	TRBJ2-3	TGCAGCGCCTTTTTAGGCGGCTCTAGCACAGATACGCAGTATTTT	CSAFLGGSSTDTQYF
-	TRBV7-6	-	17	TRBJ1-4	TGTGCCAGCAGCTTACCTGGAGTAGGCTCTTCCAATGAAAAACTGTTTTTT	CASSLPGVGSSNEKLFF
-	TRBV7-2	TRBD1	16	TRBJ1-2	TGTGCCAGCAGCTCCCCCGACAGGGGGCTCCTTCATGGCTACACCTTC	CASSSPDRGLLHGYTF
-	TRBV10-2	-	13	TRBJ1-2	TGCGCCAGCAGCATAAACTACCGACAGAGCTACACCTTC	CASSINYRQSYTF
-	TRBV6-4	-	14	TRBJ1-6	TGTGCCAGCAGTGACTCGATGGCAGGTTCACCCCTCCACTTT	CASSDSMAGSPLHF
-	TRBV28	-	13	TRBJ2-7	TGTGCCAGCAGTTTGTCCGTTACCTACGAGCAGTACTTC	CASSLSVTYEQYF
-	TRBV5-6	TRBD2	16	TRBJ2-7	TGTGCCAGCAGCTTATCTTCGGGACTAGCGGCTTACGAGCAGTACTTC	CASSLSSGLAAYEQYF
medium-sized	TRBV27	-	13	TRBJ2-7	TGTGCCAGCAGTTTCGGACAGTTCTACGAGCAGTACTTC	CASSFGQFYEQYF
-	TRBV4-2	-	15	TRBJ2-7	TGTGCCAGCAGCCAAGAACAGGGAGCGTCCTACGAGCAGTACTTC	CASSQEQGASYEQYF
-	TRBV6-5	TRBD1	13	TRBJ1-1	TGTGCCAGCAGTTACTACCCAGGGGGCGAAGCTTTCTTT	CASSYYPGGEAFF
-	TRBV6-6	-	14	TRBJ1-4	TGTGCCAGCAGTGACAGAGCAACTAATGAAAAACTGTTTTTT	CASSDRATNEKLFF
-	TRBV9	TRBD1	16	TRBJ1-2	TGTGCCAGCAGCGTAGACCATGGACAGGGGGTTTATGGCTACACCTTC	CASSVDHGQGVYGYTF